The sequence of this T cell receptor beta chain was determined in a study of blood T cell repertoires in COVID-19 (dated by TCRdb to about 2020). Regarding the study in general: The collaborator samples originated in the United States, Italy and Spain and spanned the acute and convalescent phases of COVID-19. The prospective study material was composed of cDNA or gDNA derived from T cells, B-cell-depleted T cells, or PBMCs. Subjects who had been exposed to COVID-19, were actively infected with it, or had recovered from it provided the deeply sampled blood TCRbeta repertoires that made up the dataset. The repertoires were made available in a free public database intended to serve as a resource for research on the immune response to SARS-CoV-2. Samples came from the ongoing ImmuneRACE study (first 160 participants) plus 1,254 subjects from 6 global collaborators. A de-identified subject ID, COVID-19 status, age in years and sex were almost always included in the sample metadata. Where available, HLA class I and class II types were taken from metadata supplied by the sample provider and were not determined by assay-based typing.

In the prospective study, participants were roughly 18 to 95 years old, resided in fewer than 25 geographic areas of the United States, and were enrolled through a virtual design. In the prospective study, cohorts were assigned on the basis of participant-reported clinical history obtained from a screening survey and a study questionnaire. Exposed participants were defined as having been in contact with someone with a PCR-confirmed or clinician-diagnosed COVID-19 case within 2 weeks of study entry. Mobile phlebotomists in the prospective study collected whole blood, serum and a nasopharyngeal or oropharyngeal swab from every participant. Additional blood draws and questionnaires over a 2-month period could optionally be provided by prospective study participants. Before DNA extraction, blood samples from the prospective study were shipped at room temperature or frozen. TCRbeta CDR3 regions were amplified from genomic DNA using the immunoSEQ Assay, a bias-controlled multiplex PCR. From the authors' description of their analysis: Within the assay, amplification of reference gene primers was used to estimate how many nucleated cells each sample contained. Sequence reads were collapsed and filtered to measure the absolute abundance of every unique TCRbeta CDR3 rearrangement. For each sample, productive Simpson clonality was calculated by taking the square root of Simpson's diversity index across productive rearrangements. TCRdb retrieved this table from immuneACCESS and kept in-frame rearrangements only. Not all clones are present; in checked studies, unresolved V genes account for under half, and no reason is known for the remainder. V, J and clone size derive from that table, while D and trimming were established from the DNA sequence. A total of hundreds of thousands of clones appear in this sample, just under 90% of them only once. The top ten constitute about 1% of the sample.

Points on this clone: The target of this receptor is not known. No much larger clone is present one base from it, and per-base qualities are unavailable.

Overall study results and their limits: The amount of clinical and demographic metadata varied by source and participant and was provided uncurated.

The germline V gene gives CDR1 as ENHRY and CDR2 as SYGVKD. Trimming removed 10 bases from V and 5 bases from J; the gene matches leave 5 bases unexplained. Reading from cysteine to phenylalanine, the CDR3 counts 12 amino acids. Solely the CDR3 DNA is kept, with 36 bases framed from the first base. The sequence is built from TRBV10-3 and TRBJ2-5; 9 bases in the middle match TRBD1. The sequenced sample consisted of PBMCs or T cells enriched from blood (not recorded which). The sequence was obtained from a man aged 50-60 years who had been exposed to COVID-19. The CDR3 reads as follows: CATQGAGETQYF. The DNA sequence is TGTGCCACACAGGGGGCAGGGGAGACCCAGTACTTC.